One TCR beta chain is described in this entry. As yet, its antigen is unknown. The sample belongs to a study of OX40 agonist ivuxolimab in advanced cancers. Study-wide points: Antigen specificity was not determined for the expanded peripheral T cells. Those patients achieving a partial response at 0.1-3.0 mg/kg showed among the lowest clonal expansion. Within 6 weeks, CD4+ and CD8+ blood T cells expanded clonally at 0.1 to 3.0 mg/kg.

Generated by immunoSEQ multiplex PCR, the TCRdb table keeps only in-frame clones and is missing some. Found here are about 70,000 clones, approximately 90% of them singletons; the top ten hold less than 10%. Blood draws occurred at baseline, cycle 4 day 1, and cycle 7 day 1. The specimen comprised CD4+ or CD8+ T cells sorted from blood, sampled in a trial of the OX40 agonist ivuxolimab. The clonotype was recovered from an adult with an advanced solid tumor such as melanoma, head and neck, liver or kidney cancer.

CDR3 sequence reads: CASSLGPSGASEQYF. For the CDR3, the DNA is TGCGCCAGCAGCTTAGGGCCTAGCGGGGCGTCTGAGCAGTACTTC. The chain has TRBV5-1 and TRBJ2-7, with 9 nucleotides matching TRBD2. Germline V gene sequence: CDR1 SGHRS, CDR2 YFSETQ. The CDR3 is 15 residues long. V shed 2 bases and J 7 bases; nucleotides not matched to a gene: 10.